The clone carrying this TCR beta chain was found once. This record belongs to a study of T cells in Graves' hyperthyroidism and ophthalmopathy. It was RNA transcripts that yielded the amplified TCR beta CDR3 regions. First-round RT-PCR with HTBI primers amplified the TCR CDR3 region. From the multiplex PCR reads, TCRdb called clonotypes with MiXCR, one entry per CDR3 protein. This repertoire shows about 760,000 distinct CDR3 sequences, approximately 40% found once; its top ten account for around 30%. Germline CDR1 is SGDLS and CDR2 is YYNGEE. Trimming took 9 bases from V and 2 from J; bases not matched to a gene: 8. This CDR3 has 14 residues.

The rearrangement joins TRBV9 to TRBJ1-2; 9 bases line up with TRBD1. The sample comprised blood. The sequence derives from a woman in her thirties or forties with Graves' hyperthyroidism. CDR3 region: CAISETGGNYGYTF. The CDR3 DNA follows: TGTGCCATCAGTGAGACAGGGGGAAACTATGGCTACACCTTC.